Following are 18 T cell receptor beta chains from one sample sequenced in a study of siplizumab effects on memory and regulatory T cells. Sequencing used immunoSEQ multiplex PCR; TCRdb keeps in-frame clones, though not all of them. The sample records 80,000 to 95,000 clones, 95% being singletons. The sample taken for sequencing was CD8+ T cells sorted from blood. These receptors came from a human donor in good health.

CDR3 protein: CASSVVAGGYSTQYF. The CDR3 bases are TGTGCCAGCAGCGTAGTTGCGGGAGGGTACTCTACGCAGTATTTT. The chain links TRBV9 to TRBJ2-3; TRBD2 matches at 9 bases. This CDR3 comprises 15 residues. Per the germline V gene, CDR1 is SGDLS and CDR2 is YYNGEE. The trim removed 0 bases at V and 8 bases at J, leaving 7 bases unmatched.

The chain combines TRBV28 with TRBJ2-3; TRBD1 matches 7 bases. Trimming removed 5 bases from V and 4 bases from J; junction bases left unmatched: 9. This CDR3 has 15 amino acids. Germline V gene lookup returns CDR1 MDHEN and CDR2 SYDVKM. This CDR3 is CASSDGQATADTQYF. The CDR3 region has the DNA TGTGCCAGCAGTGACGGACAGGCTACAGCAGATACGCAGTATTTT.

The chain has TRBV7-9 and TRBJ2-7; D is unresolved. CDR1 and CDR2 from the germline V gene are SEHNR and FQNEAQ (reference sequence). The CDR3 is 14 residues long. The ends were cut back, 5 bases at V and 3 bases at J, with 14 bases in the middle. The CDR3 spells CASSQDWLNYEQYF. In nucleotides, the CDR3 is TGTGCCAGCAGCCAAGACTGGTTGAACTACGAGCAGTACTTC.

The chain has TRBV29-1 and TRBJ2-1; possible D gene TRBD1, 7 bases. Trimming removed 7 bases at V and 8 bases at J, with 15 bases between. This CDR3 has 12 residues. Germline loops: CDR1 SQVTM, CDR2 ANQGSEA. CDR3 in DNA: TGCAGCGCGAGGGGGCGCGGGGATGAGCAGTTCTTC. Protein: CSARGRGDEQFF.

This rearrangement joins TRBV19 to TRBJ2-1; D remains ambiguous. This CDR3 is 13 amino acids long. Trimming cost V 6 bases and J 7 bases, with 13 bases left between them. Germline lookup yields CDR1 LNHDA and CDR2 SQIVND (reference sequence). CDR3 coding DNA: TGTGCCAGTAGCTTGCGATGGGGAAATGAGCAGTTCTTC. Protein sequence: CASSLRWGNEQFF.

CDR3 in DNA: TGTGCCTGGAGTAGGACAGGGTCCTCCTACGAGCAGTACTTC. This translates into CAWSRTGSSYEQYF. The chain employs TRBV30 and TRBJ2-7; 8 nucleotides line up with TRBD1. The CDR3 contains 14 residues. Per the germline V gene, CDR1 is GTSNPN and CDR2 is SVGIG (reference sequence). J was trimmed by 0 bases and V by 2 bases; bases with no gene match: 3.

This clone was counted once. The chain links TRBV19 to TRBJ2-1, with D tentatively TRBD1 or TRBD2 (5 bases each). V lost 10 bases and J lost 4, with 17 bases in between. The germline gives CDR1 LNHDA, CDR2 SQIVND (reference sequence). The CDR3 covers 14 residues. This CDR3 is CAIGGPGMYNEQFF. Here the CDR3 DNA reads TGTGCCATAGGAGGTCCAGGGATGTACAATGAGCAGTTCTTC.

This chain uses TRBV29-1 with TRBJ2-2; 11 nucleotides match TRBD2. The V segment lost 6 bases and the J segment 5 bases; nucleotides outside the gene matches: 2. The CDR3 runs 13 residues. Germline V gives CDR1 SQVTM, CDR2 ANQGSEA. The chain's CDR3 is CSVIAGGTGELFF. Written as DNA, the CDR3 is TGCAGCGTCATAGCGGGGGGGACCGGGGAGCTGTTTTTT.

V and J are TRBV19 and TRBJ1-2, with unresolved D. Trimming took 8 bases from V and 5 from J, leaving 6 bases between them. The germline gives CDR1 LNHDA, CDR2 SQIVND (reference sequence). This CDR3 has 10 amino acids. The CDR3 region is CASLGYGYTF. The CDR3 nucleotides read TGTGCCAGTCTTGGTTATGGCTACACCTTC.

This chain connects TRBV4-1 to TRBJ2-7; D not resolved. The CDR3 contains 15 residues. V was trimmed by 0 bases and J by 5 bases, leaving 14 bases between them. The germline gives CDR1 MGHRA, CDR2 YSYEKL. CDR3 nucleotide sequence: TGCGCCAGCAGCCAAGAAGGGCGGCCCGGAAACGAGCAGTACTTC. This codes for CASSQEGRPGNEQYF.

CDR3 sequence reads: CASTLEGGFIGEQFF. DNA for the CDR3: TGCGCCAGCACTTTGGAGGGAGGTTTTATCGGTGAGCAGTTCTTC. The chain couples TRBV5-1 to TRBJ2-1; the D gene is possibly TRBD2 (6 bases). This CDR3 is 15 amino acids long. V was shortened by 6 bases and J by 9 bases, with 22 bases between the two germline ends. Germline values: CDR1 SGHRS, CDR2 YFSETQ.

V usage is TRBV29-1 and J usage is TRBJ1-2, with D uncertain. From germline, CDR1 is SQVTM and CDR2 ANQGSEA. The V gene lost 7 bases and the J gene lost 0 bases, with 12 bases spanning the gap. This CDR3 comprises 13 residues. The DNA for the CDR3 is TGCAGCGCGGGCCACTTTTCTAACTATGGCTACACCTTC. Protein product: CSAGHFSNYGYTF.

This clone was detected ten times or more. V usage is TRBV27 and J usage is TRBJ2-2; 7 nucleotides align to TRBD1. The germline CDR1 and CDR2 sequences are MNHEY and SMNVEV (reference sequence). This CDR3 contains 13 residues. The J segment lost 2 bases and the V segment lost 7 bases, leaving 1 base of the junction unmatched. This chain's CDR3 is CASNRGNTGELFF. The CDR3 bases are TGTGCCAGCAACAGGGGTAACACCGGGGAGCTGTTTTTT.

The rearrangement links TRBV4-1 to TRBJ2-1; 9 bases fit TRBD2. V gave up 0 bases and J gave up 6 bases; unmatched junction bases: 6. Germline values: CDR1 MGHRA, CDR2 YSYEKL. The CDR3 totals 16 residues. DNA for the CDR3: TGCGCCAGCAGCCAAGACAGCAGCGGGAGGCCCAATGAGCAGTTCTTC. Its translation is CASSQDSSGRPNEQFF.

This clone was recorded once. The chain uses TRBV6-6 and TRBJ1-3; 11 bases fit TRBD1. The junction had 4 bases not matched to a gene; V was cut back by 8 bases and J by 4 bases. Germline CDR1 and CDR2: MNHNY and SVGAGI (reference sequence). This CDR3 region has 14 residues. This CDR3 reads CASGGQGGGNTIYF. CDR3 in DNA: TGTGCCAGCGGGGGACAGGGGGGAGGAAACACCATATATTTT.

V is TRBV6-6 and J is TRBJ2-3, with D unresolved. The germline gives CDR1 MNHNY, CDR2 SVGAGI (reference sequence). V was pared by 6 bases and J by 5 bases, with 12 bases between. The CDR3 has 13 amino acids. DNA of the CDR3: TGTGCCAGCAGCTTAATTGGTCGAGATACGCAGTATTTT. This translates into CASSLIGRDTQYF.

The CDR3 is CASTLNYISDTQYF. CDR3 DNA: TGTGCCAGCACCCTAAATTACATCTCAGATACGCAGTATTTT. The J gene is TRBJ2-3, the V gene TRBV6-6; the D is unclear. Trimming stripped 7 bases from V and 4 bases from J, with 15 bases between. This CDR3 comprises 14 residues. The germline V gene encodes CDR1 MNHNY and CDR2 SVGAGI (reference sequence).

This chain uses TRBV7-6 with TRBJ2-1; D is unresolved. CDR1 and CDR2 from the germline V gene are SGHVS and FNYEAQ. The CDR3 runs 12 residues. Trimming cost V 6 bases and J 6 bases, with 9 bases left between them. CDR3 nucleotides: TGTGCCAGCAGTTACGGAGCCAATGAGCAGTTCTTC. Translation: CASSYGANEQFF.